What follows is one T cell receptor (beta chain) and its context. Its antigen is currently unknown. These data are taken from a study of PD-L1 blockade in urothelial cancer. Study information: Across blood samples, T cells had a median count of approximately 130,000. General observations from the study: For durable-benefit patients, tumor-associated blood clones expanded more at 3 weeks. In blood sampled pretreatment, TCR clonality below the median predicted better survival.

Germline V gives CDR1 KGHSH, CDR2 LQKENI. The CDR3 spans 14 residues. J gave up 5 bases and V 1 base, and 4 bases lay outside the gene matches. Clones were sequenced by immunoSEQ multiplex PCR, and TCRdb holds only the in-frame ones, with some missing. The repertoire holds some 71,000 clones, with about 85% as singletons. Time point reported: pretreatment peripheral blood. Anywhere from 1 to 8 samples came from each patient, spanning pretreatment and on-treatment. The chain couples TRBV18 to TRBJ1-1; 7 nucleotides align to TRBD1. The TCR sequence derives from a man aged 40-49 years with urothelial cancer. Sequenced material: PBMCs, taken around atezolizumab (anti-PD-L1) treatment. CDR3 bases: TGTGCCAGCTCACCACAGACAGGGAGGACTGAAGCTTTCTTT. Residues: CASSPQTGRTEAFF.